This T cell receptor beta chain appears in the sequencing data of a study of blood T cell repertoires in COVID-19. About the research overall: Italy, Spain and the United States were the sources of the convalescent and acute COVID-19 samples. From T cells, B-cell-depleted T cells, or PBMCs came the material, which was cDNA or gDNA.

Original processing methods: Using reference gene primer amplification, nucleated cell counts were estimated. The table came from immunoSEQ multiplex PCR; TCRdb's copy has only in-frame clones and leaves some out. V and J calls and clone size come straight from that table; D and trimming were deduced from the DNA. The table lists about 140,000 clones, roughly four fifths of them singletons, with about 8.4% in the top ten. Sequenced input: peripheral blood. This TCR was sampled from a woman aged 50 to 60 with active or convalescent COVID-19.

This CDR3 is CASSYYGTANTEAFF. CDR3 in DNA: TGTGCCAGCAGTTATTACGGGACTGCGAACACTGAAGCTTTCTTT. V usage is TRBV6-2 or TRBV6-3 and J usage is TRBJ1-1, with D possibly being TRBD1 (5 bases). V lost 3 bases and J lost 1, with 12 bases in between. The CDR3 runs 15 residues. CDR1 MNHEY and CDR2 SVGEGT come from the germline V gene.